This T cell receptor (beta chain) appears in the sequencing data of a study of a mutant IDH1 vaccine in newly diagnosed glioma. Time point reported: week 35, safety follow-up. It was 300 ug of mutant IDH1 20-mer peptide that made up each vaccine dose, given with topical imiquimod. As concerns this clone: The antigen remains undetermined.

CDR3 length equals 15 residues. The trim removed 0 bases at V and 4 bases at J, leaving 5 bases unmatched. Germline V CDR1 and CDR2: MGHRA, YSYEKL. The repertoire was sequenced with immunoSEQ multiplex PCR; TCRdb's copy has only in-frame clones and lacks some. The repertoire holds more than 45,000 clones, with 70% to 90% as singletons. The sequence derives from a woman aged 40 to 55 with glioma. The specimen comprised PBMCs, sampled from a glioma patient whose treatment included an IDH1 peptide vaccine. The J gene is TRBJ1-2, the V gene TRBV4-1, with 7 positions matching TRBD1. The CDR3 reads CASSQEGGGVYGYTF. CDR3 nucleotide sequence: TGCGCCAGCAGCCAAGAGGGAGGGGGCGTCTATGGCTACACCTTC.